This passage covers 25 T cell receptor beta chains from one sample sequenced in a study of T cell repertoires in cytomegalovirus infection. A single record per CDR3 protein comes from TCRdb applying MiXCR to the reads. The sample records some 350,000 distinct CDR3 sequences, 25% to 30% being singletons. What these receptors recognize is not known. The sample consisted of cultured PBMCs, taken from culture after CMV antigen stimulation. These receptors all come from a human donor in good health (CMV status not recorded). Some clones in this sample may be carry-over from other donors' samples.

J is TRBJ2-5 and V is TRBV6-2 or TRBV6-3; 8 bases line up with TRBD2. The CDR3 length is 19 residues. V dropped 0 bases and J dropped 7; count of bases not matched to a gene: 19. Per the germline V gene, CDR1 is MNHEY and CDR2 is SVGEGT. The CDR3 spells CASSYSPYEREIGFGTQYF. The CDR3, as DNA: TGTGCCAGCAGTTACTCGCCGTACGAGCGGGAGATTGGGTTCGGGACCCAGTACTTC.

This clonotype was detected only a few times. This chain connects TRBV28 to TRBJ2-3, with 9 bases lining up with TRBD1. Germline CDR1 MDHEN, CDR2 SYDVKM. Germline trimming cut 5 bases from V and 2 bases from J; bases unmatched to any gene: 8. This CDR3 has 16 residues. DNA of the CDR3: TGTGCCAGCAGTCTCCACAGGGGGCAGAACACAGATACGCAGTATTTT. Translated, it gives CASSLHRGQNTDTQYF.

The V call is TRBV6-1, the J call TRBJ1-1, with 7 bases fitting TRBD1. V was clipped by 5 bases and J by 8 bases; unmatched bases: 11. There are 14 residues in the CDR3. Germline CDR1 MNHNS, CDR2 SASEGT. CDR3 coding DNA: TGTGCCAGCAGTAAATCACAGGGGATTACCGAAGCTTTCTTT. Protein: CASSKSQGITEAFF.

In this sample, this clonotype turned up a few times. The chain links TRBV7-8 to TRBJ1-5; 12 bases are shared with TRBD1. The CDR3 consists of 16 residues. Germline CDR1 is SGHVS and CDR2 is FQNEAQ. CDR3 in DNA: TGTGCAACAAACCGGGACAGGGGGCTCAGCAATCAGCCCCAGCATTTT. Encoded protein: CATNRDRGLSNQPQHF.

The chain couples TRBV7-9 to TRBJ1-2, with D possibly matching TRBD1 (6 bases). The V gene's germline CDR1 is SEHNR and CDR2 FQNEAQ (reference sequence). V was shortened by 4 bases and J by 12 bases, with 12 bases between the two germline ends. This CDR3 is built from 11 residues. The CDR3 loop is CASSWGGHDTF. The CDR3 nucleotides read TGTGCCAGCAGCTGGGGGGGGCACGACACCTTC.

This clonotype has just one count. CDR3 in DNA: TGCAGTGCTCAAAGCCCCGGGACAGTCGTAGGGAATGAGCAGTTCTTC. This gives the protein CSAQSPGTVVGNEQFF. This sequence joins TRBV20-1 and TRBJ2-1, with 7 positions matching TRBD1. Per the germline V gene, CDR1 is DFQATT and CDR2 is SNEGSKA (reference sequence). CDR3 size: 16 residues. The J segment lost 7 bases and the V segment lost 5 bases, leaving 17 bases of the junction unmatched.

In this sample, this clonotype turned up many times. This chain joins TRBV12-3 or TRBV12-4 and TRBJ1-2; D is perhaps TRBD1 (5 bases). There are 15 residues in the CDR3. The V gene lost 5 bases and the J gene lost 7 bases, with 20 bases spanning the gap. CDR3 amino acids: CASSPWTTPRSGYTF. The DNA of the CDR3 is TGTGCCAGCAGTCCTTGGACAACCCCCCGCTCTGGCTACACCTTC.

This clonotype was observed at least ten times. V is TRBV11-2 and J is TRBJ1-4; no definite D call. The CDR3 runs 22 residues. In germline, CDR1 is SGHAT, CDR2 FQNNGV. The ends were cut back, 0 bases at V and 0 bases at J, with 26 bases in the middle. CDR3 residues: CASSLEYLVHLAFGATNEKLFF. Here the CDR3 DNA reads TGTGCCAGCAGCTTAGAATATCTCGTACATCTGGCATTCGGTGCAACTAATGAAAAACTGTTTTTT.

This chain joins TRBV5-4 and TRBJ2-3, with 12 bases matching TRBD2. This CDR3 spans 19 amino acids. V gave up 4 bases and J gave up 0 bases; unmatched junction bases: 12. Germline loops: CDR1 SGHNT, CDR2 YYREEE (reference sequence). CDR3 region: CASSGSVGLAGSSTDTQYF. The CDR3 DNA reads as TGTGCCAGCAGCGGCAGCGTTGGACTAGCGGGGTCTAGCACAGATACGCAGTATTTT.

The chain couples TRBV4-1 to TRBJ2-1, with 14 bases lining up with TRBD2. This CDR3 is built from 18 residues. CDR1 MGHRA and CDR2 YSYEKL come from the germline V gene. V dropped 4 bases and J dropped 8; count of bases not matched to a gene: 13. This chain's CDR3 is CASSLRPTSGRANHEQFF. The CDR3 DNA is TGCGCCAGCAGCCTAAGACCGACTAGCGGGAGGGCTAACCATGAGCAGTTCTTC.

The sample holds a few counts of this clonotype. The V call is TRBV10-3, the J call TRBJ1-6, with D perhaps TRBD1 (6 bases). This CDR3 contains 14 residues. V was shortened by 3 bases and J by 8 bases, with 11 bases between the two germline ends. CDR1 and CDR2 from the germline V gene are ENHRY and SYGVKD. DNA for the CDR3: TGTGCCATCAGTGACGGCAGGGGCGATTCACCCCTCCACTTT. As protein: CAISDGRGDSPLHF.

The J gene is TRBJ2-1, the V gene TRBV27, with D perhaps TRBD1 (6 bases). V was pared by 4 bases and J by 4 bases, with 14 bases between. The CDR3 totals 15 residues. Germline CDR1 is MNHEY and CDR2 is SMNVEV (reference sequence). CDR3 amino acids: CASSSSQGSYNEQFF. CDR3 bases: TGTGCCAGCAGTTCCTCACAGGGATCGTACAATGAGCAGTTCTTC.

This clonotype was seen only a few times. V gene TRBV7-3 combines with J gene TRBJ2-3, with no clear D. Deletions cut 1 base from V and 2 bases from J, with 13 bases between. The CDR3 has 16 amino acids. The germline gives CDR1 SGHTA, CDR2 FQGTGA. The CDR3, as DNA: TGTGCCAGCAGCTTAAGTCGTACTGCCTCCACAGATACGCAGTATTTT. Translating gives CASSLSRTASTDTQYF.

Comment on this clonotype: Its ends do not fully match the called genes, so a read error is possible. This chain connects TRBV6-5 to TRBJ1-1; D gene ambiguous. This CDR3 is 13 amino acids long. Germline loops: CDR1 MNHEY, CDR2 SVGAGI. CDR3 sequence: CASSRSTATEALF. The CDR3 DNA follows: TGTGCCAGCTCGAGGTCCACGGCCACTGAAGCTTTATTT.

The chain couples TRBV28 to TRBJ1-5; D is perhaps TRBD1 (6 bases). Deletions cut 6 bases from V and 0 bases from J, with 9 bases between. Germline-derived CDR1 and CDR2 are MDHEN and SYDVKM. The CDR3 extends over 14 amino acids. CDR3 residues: CASSGGASNQPQHF. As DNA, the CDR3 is TGTGCCAGCAGCGGGGGGGCTAGCAATCAGCCCCAGCATTTT.

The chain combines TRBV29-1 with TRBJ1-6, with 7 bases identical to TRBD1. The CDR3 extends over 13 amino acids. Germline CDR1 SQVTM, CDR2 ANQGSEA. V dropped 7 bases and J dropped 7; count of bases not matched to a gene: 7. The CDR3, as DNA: TGCAGCGCTAGAACAGGGGTAAATTCACCCCTCCACTTT. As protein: CSARTGVNSPLHF. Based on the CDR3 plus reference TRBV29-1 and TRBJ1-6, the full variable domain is SAVISQKPSRDICQRGTSLTIQCQVDSQVTMMFWYRQQPGQSLTLIATANQGSEATYESGFVIDKFPISRPNLTFSTLTVSNMSPEDSSIYLCSARTGVNSPLHFGNGTRLTVT.

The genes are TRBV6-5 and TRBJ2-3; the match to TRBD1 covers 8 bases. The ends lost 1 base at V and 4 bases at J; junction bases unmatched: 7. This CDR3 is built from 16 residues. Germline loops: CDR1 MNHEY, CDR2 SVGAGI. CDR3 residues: CASSYLLRGRPDTQYF. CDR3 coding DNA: TGTGCCAGCAGTTACTTACTCAGGGGGCGGCCAGATACGCAGTATTTT.

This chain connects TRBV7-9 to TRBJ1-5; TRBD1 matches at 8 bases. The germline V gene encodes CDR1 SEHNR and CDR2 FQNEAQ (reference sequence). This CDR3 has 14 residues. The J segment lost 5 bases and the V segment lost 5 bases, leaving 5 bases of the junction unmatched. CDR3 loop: CASSQGQGHQPQHF. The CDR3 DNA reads TGTGCCAGCAGCCAAGGACAGGGCCATCAGCCCCAGCATTTT.

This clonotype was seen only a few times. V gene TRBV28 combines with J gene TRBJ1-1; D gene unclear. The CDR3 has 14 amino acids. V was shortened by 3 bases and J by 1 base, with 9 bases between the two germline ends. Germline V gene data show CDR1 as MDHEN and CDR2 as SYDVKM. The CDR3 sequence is CASSLILANTEAFF. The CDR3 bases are TGTGCCAGCAGTTTGATATTGGCGAACACTGAAGCTTTCTTT.

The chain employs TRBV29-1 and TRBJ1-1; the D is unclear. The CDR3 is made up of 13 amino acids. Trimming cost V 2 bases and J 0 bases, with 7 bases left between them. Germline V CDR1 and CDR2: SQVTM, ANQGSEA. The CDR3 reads CSVERPLNTEAFF. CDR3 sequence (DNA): TGCAGCGTTGAAAGACCGTTGAACACTGAAGCTTTCTTT.

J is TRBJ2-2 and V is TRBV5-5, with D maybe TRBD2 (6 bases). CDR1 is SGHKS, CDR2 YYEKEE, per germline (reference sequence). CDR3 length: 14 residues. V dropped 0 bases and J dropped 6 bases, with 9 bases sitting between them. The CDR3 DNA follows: TGTGCCAGCAGCTTGGTGGAGGGTCCCGGGGAGCTGTTTTTT. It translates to CASSLVEGPGELFF.

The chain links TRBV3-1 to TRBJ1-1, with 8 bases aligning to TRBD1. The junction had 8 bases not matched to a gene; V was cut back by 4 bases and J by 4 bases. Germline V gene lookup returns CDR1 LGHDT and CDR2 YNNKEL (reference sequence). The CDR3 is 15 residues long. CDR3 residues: CASSRARGRFTEAFF. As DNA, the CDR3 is TGTGCCAGCAGCCGCGCCAGGGGGCGATTCACTGAAGCTTTCTTT.

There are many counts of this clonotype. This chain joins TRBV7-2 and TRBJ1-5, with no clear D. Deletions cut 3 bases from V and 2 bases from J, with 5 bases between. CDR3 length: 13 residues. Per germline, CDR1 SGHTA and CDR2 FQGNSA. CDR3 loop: CASSFWGNQPQHF. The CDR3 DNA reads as TGTGCCAGCAGCTTCTGGGGCAATCAGCCCCAGCATTTT.

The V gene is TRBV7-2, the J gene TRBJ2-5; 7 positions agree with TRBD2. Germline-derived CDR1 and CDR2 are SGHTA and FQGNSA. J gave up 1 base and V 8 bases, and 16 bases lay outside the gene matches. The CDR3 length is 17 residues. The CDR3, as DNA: TGTGCCAGCGGGCTGGGGTCGGCGGGAGCTATCCAAGAGACCCAGTACTTC. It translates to CASGLGSAGAIQETQYF.

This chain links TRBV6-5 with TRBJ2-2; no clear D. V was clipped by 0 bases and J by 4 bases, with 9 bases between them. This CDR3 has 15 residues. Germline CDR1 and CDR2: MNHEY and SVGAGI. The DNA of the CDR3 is TGTGCCAGCAGTTACTCGGGCTTCCCCACCGGGGAGCTGTTTTTT. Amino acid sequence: CASSYSGFPTGELFF.